This T cell receptor (beta chain) was documented in a study of T cell changes during pregnancy in multiple sclerosis. Germline V CDR1 and CDR2: LNHDA, SQIVND (reference sequence). V lost 1 base and J lost 5, with 11 bases in between. CDR3 size: 14 residues. This clone was picked up a small number of times. Sequencing used immunoSEQ multiplex PCR; TCRdb keeps in-frame clones, though not all of them. This sample has around 88,000 clones, with more than 85% found just once. The TCR comes from a female donor with multiple sclerosis, enrolled in a pregnancy study. The V and J genes are TRBV19 and TRBJ1-1, with D possibly matching TRBD1 (5 bases). This sample comprised peripheral blood, obtained in the first trimester of pregnancy. CDR3 coding DNA: TGTGCCAGTAGTATAGTCGGGCCAGGGACTGAAGCTTTCTTT. It translates to CASSIVGPGTEAFF.